A selection of T cell receptor beta chains follows, all from one sample in a study of shared clonotypes between healthy human individuals. The assay was immunoSEQ multiplex PCR, and TCRdb's table has in-frame clones only and misses some. The sample has millions of clones; more than 90% are singletons. The sample comprised naive CD4+ T cells sorted from blood. These receptor sequences come from a man between 18 and 35 years old in good health. The CDR3 runs from the conserved cysteine through the conserved F or W. The D gene is left open where the match is weak. Clone size appears in some rows only: once, few, many, or a class for an expanded clone.

j_gene: TRBJ2-6
v_gene: TRBV5-8
abundance: NA
d_gene: TRBD2
len: 18
CDR3nt: TGTGCCAGCAGCTTGGCGATAGCGGGCGCCTCTGGGGCCAACGTCCTGACTTTC
CDR3aa: CASSLAIAGASGANVLTF

j_gene: TRBJ2-1
v_gene: TRBV7-7
abundance: NA
d_gene: TRBD2
len: 16
CDR3nt: TGTGCTAGCAGCTTACAACTAGCGGGGGGCTCGGATGAGCAGTTCTTC
CDR3aa: CASSLQLAGGSDEQFF

j_gene: TRBJ2-2
v_gene: TRBV6-1
abundance: NA
d_gene: TRBD1
len: 14
CDR3nt: TGTGCCTCTGCGGCGGACAGGGGGGCCGGGGAGCTGTTTTTT
CDR3aa: CASAADRGAGELFF

j_gene: TRBJ1-6
v_gene: TRBV4-1
abundance: NA
d_gene: NA
len: 14
CDR3nt: TGCGCCAGCAGCCAAGTCGGGGGGCAATCACCCCTCCACTTT
CDR3aa: CASSQVGGQSPLHF

j_gene: TRBJ2-7
v_gene: TRBV10-2
abundance: NA
d_gene: NA
len: 12
CDR3nt: TGCGCCAGCTCGGCAGCCTCCTACGAGCAGTACTTC
CDR3aa: CASSAASYEQYF

j_gene: TRBJ1-1
v_gene: TRBV6-6
abundance: NA
d_gene: NA
len: 16
CDR3nt: TGTGCCAGCAGTTACGACGGGCAGGCCGCCAACACTGAAGCTTTCTTT
CDR3aa: CASSYDGQAANTEAFF

j_gene: TRBJ2-6
v_gene: TRBV5-5
abundance: NA
d_gene: NA
len: 15
CDR3nt: TGTGCCAGCAGCTCTGGGGTGGCTGGGGCCAACGTCCTGACTTTC
CDR3aa: CASSSGVAGANVLTF

j_gene: TRBJ2-3
v_gene: TRBV11-2
abundance: NA
d_gene: NA
len: 17
CDR3nt: TGTGCCAGCAGCTTAACGGGTGGGCGGACCAGCACAGATACGCAGTATTTT
CDR3aa: CASSLTGGRTSTDTQYF

j_gene: TRBJ1-5
v_gene: TRBV7-2
abundance: NA
d_gene: TRBD1
len: 16
CDR3nt: TGTGCCAGCAGCTCATTTGGACAGGGAACCTATCAGCCCCAGCATTTT
CDR3aa: CASSSFGQGTYQPQHF

j_gene: TRBJ2-6
v_gene: TRBV4-1
abundance: NA
d_gene: NA
len: 15
CDR3nt: TGCGCCAGCAGCCAAGGGGGGCACGGGGCCAACGTCCTGACTTTC
CDR3aa: CASSQGGHGANVLTF

j_gene: TRBJ2-7
v_gene: TRBV29-1
abundance: NA
d_gene: TRBD1
len: 16
CDR3nt: TGCAGCGTTGAAGGGGGACAGGGGCAGAGCTCCTACGAGCAGTACTTC
CDR3aa: CSVEGGQGQSSYEQYF

j_gene: TRBJ2-7
v_gene: TRBV2
abundance: NA
d_gene: NA
len: 14
CDR3nt: TGTGCCAGCAGACCCCAGGGGGGATCCTACGAGCAGTACTTC
CDR3aa: CASRPQGGSYEQYF

j_gene: TRBJ2-5
v_gene: TRBV11-2
abundance: once
d_gene: NA
len: 14
CDR3nt: TGTGCCAGCAGCTCGCCGGGCCTGGGGGAGACCCAGTACTTC
CDR3aa: CASSSPGLGETQYF

j_gene: TRBJ1-1
v_gene: TRBV21-1
abundance: NA
d_gene: NA
len: 17
CDR3nt: TGTGCCAGCAGCAAACGATTTGGAGGGGATCTAAACACTGAAGCTTTCTTT
CDR3aa: CASSKRFGGDLNTEAFF

j_gene: TRBJ2-7
v_gene: TRBV9
abundance: NA
d_gene: TRBD2
len: 15
CDR3nt: TGTGCCAGCAGCCCAGGGGGACTAGCAGCCTACGAGCAGTACTTC
CDR3aa: CASSPGGLAAYEQYF

j_gene: TRBJ2-5
v_gene: TRBV9
abundance: few
d_gene: TRBD2
len: 15
CDR3nt: TGTGCCAGCAGCGACGGCGGGGGGGCCAGAGAGACCCAGTACTTC
CDR3aa: CASSDGGGARETQYF

j_gene: TRBJ1-3
v_gene: TRBV19
abundance: NA
d_gene: NA
len: 16
CDR3nt: TGTGCCAGTAGTATTCTTAACACAGGCTCTGGAAACACCATATATTTT
CDR3aa: CASSILNTGSGNTIYF

j_gene: TRBJ2-2
v_gene: TRBV5-4
abundance: NA
d_gene: TRBD2
len: 17
CDR3nt: TGTGCCAGCAGTCGGACTAGCGGGAGGGCCTGGACCGGGGAGCTGTTTTTT
CDR3aa: CASSRTSGRAWTGELFF

j_gene: TRBJ2-7
v_gene: TRBV27
abundance: NA
d_gene: TRBD1
len: 16
CDR3nt: TGTGCCAGCAGCCCCGCTCGGGACAGAAGATCCTACGAGCAGTACTTC
CDR3aa: CASSPARDRRSYEQYF

j_gene: TRBJ2-6
v_gene: TRBV2
abundance: once
d_gene: NA
len: 14
CDR3nt: TGTGCCAGCAGTGCCTCGGCCGGGGCCAACGTCCTGACTTTC
CDR3aa: CASSASAGANVLTF

j_gene: TRBJ2-5
v_gene: TRBV7-9
abundance: NA
d_gene: NA
len: 15
CDR3nt: TGTGCCAGCAGCTCGATTGCAGGGTCACAAGAGACCCAGTACTTC
CDR3aa: CASSSIAGSQETQYF

j_gene: TRBJ2-1
v_gene: TRBV6-6
abundance: NA
d_gene: NA
len: 12
CDR3nt: TGTGCCAGCAGTTTGGAGGGGAATGAGCAGTTCTTC
CDR3aa: CASSLEGNEQFF

j_gene: TRBJ1-1
v_gene: TRBV18
abundance: few
d_gene: NA
len: 13
CDR3nt: TGTGCCAGCTCATTGGGACACCTCACTGAAGCTTTCTTT
CDR3aa: CASSLGHLTEAFF

j_gene: TRBJ2-5
v_gene: TRBV9
abundance: NA
d_gene: TRBD2
len: 14
CDR3nt: TGTGCCAGCAGCCTTAGCGGGGTCCAAGAGACCCAGTACTTC
CDR3aa: CASSLSGVQETQYF

j_gene: TRBJ1-1
v_gene: TRBV4-3
abundance: NA
d_gene: NA
len: 15
CDR3nt: TGCGCCAGCAGCCAAGATCCGGGGGTGGCCACTGAAGCTTTCTTT
CDR3aa: CASSQDPGVATEAFF

j_gene: TRBJ2-1
v_gene: TRBV11-2
abundance: NA
d_gene: NA
len: 15
CDR3nt: TGTGCCAGTTCCGGGACCCGTAGCTCCTACAATGAGCAGTTCTTC
CDR3aa: CASSGTRSSYNEQFF

j_gene: TRBJ2-1
v_gene: TRBV5-1
abundance: NA
d_gene: NA
len: 15
CDR3nt: TGCGCCAGCAGCCCTGAACCAGCGGCAAACAATGAGCAGTTCTTC
CDR3aa: CASSPEPAANNEQFF

j_gene: TRBJ1-2
v_gene: TRBV11-2
abundance: NA
d_gene: NA
len: 14
CDR3nt: TGTGCCAGCAGCAGTCTCGGGACCACCCATGGCTACACCTTC
CDR3aa: CASSSLGTTHGYTF

j_gene: TRBJ1-1
v_gene: TRBV7-9
abundance: NA
d_gene: NA
len: 14
CDR3nt: TGTGCCAGCCGCCTATCCGCGGGGGGAACTGAAGCTTTCTTT
CDR3aa: CASRLSAGGTEAFF

j_gene: TRBJ1-2
v_gene: TRBV10-3
abundance: NA
d_gene: NA
len: 12
CDR3nt: TGTGCCAGCCGGGACCCGCCCGGGGGCTACACCTTC
CDR3aa: CASRDPPGGYTF

j_gene: TRBJ2-7
v_gene: TRBV11-2
abundance: NA
d_gene: NA
len: 11
CDR3nt: TGTGCCAGCAGCTTAGGGGCAGGGGAGTACTTC
CDR3aa: CASSLGAGEYF

j_gene: TRBJ2-2
v_gene: TRBV27
abundance: NA
d_gene: NA
len: 14
CDR3nt: TGTGCCAGCAGTTTATTCAGCAACACCGGGGAGCTGTTTTTT
CDR3aa: CASSLFSNTGELFF

j_gene: TRBJ2-3
v_gene: TRBV9
abundance: NA
d_gene: NA
len: 13
CDR3nt: TGTGCCAGCAGCCGTGATGTCGCAGATACGCAGTATTTT
CDR3aa: CASSRDVADTQYF

j_gene: TRBJ2-7
v_gene: TRBV11-2
abundance: NA
d_gene: NA
len: 14
CDR3nt: TGTGCCAGCAGCTTAAGGGCAGTATCCTACGAGCAGTACTTC
CDR3aa: CASSLRAVSYEQYF

j_gene: TRBJ2-7
v_gene: TRBV7-2
abundance: NA
d_gene: TRBD1
len: 16
CDR3nt: TGTGCCAGCAGCTTAACCGGGACAGGGATTTCCTACGAGCAGTACTTC
CDR3aa: CASSLTGTGISYEQYF

j_gene: TRBJ2-1
v_gene: TRBV7-6
abundance: NA
d_gene: NA
len: 16
CDR3nt: TGTGCCAGCAGCCGGCTTTGGGGTAGCATGGGCAATGAGCAGTTCTTC
CDR3aa: CASSRLWGSMGNEQFF

j_gene: TRBJ2-7
v_gene: TRBV29-1
abundance: NA
d_gene: NA
len: 13
CDR3nt: TGCAGCGCTGTAGACCCTAACTCCTACGAGCAGTACTTC
CDR3aa: CSAVDPNSYEQYF

j_gene: TRBJ2-7
v_gene: TRBV30
abundance: NA
d_gene: NA
len: 13
CDR3nt: TGTGCCTGGAGTGGAGGCAGATTGGACGAGCAGTACTTC
CDR3aa: CAWSGGRLDEQYF

j_gene: TRBJ2-1
v_gene: TRBV7-2
abundance: once
d_gene: NA
len: 14
CDR3nt: TGTGCCAGCAGCGACGGGGCGTCCTACAATGAGCAGTTCTTC
CDR3aa: CASSDGASYNEQFF

j_gene: TRBJ2-7
v_gene: TRBV29-1
abundance: NA
d_gene: TRBD1
len: 15
CDR3nt: TGCAGCGTGCTTTTTGACAGGGGGGTTTCCTACGAGCAGTACTTC
CDR3aa: CSVLFDRGVSYEQYF

j_gene: TRBJ2-7
v_gene: TRBV18
abundance: NA
d_gene: TRBD2
len: 15
CDR3nt: TGTGCCAGCTCACCACCTTCCGGGGGGGGCTCCGAGCAGTACTTC
CDR3aa: CASSPPSGGGSEQYF